In this sample, the clone carrying this T cell receptor beta chain turned up a few times. Deletions cut 3 bases from V and 0 bases from J, with 9 bases between. Per the germline V gene, CDR1 is SEHNR and CDR2 is FQNEAQ (reference sequence). The CDR3 contains 15 residues. Per the study methods: The assay estimated nucleated cells by amplifying reference gene primers. Clones were read by immunoSEQ multiplex PCR, and TCRdb kept only the in-frame ones, dropping some. V, J and clone size reflect that table, while D and trimming were determined from the DNA. Here the sample spans approximately 150,000 clones, around 81% being singletons. The data originate from a study of blood T cell repertoires in COVID-19. Study-wide background: Some COVID-19 samples were acute and others convalescent; all came from the United States, Italy and Spain. Sources were T cells, B-cell-depleted T cells, or PBMCs; the material itself was cDNA or gDNA.

The rearrangement joins TRBV7-9 to TRBJ2-1; D is ambiguous. The TCR was taken from a man in his sixties with active or convalescent COVID-19. Sequences were obtained from peripheral blood. The chain's CDR3 is CASSLHIGSYNEQFF. DNA for the CDR3: TGTGCCAGCAGCTTGCATATCGGCTCCTACAATGAGCAGTTCTTC.